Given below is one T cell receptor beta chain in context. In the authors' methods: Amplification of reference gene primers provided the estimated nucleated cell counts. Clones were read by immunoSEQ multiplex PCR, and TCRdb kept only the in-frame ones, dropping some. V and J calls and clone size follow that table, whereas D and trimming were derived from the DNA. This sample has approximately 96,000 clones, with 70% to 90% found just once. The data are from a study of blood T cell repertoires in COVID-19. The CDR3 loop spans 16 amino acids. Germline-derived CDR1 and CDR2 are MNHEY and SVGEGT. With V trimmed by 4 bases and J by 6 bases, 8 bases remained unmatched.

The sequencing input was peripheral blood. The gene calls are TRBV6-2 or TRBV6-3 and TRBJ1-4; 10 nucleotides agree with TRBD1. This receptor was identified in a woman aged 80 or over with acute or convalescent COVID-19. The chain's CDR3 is CASSSATGTGDEKLFF. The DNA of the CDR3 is TGTGCCAGCAGTTCCGCGACCGGGACAGGGGATGAAAAACTGTTTTTT.